A selection of T cell receptor beta chains follows, all from one sample in a study of blood T cell repertoires in COVID-19. Profiling relied on immunoSEQ multiplex PCR, and the TCRdb table lists in-frame clones only, not all of them. The data contain a few hundred thousand clones, about nine tenths of them seen just once; the ten biggest clones take up 2% to 3%. The source material was peripheral blood. Receptors were obtained from a young man with active or convalescent COVID-19. The conserved cysteine and the conserved F or W are not part of the CDR3 here.

j_gene | v_gene | CDR3aa
TRBJ2-7 | TRBV7-2 | ASSTSGTGFAYEQY
TRBJ1-1 | TRBV12-3/TRBV12-4 | ASSPDRYTEAF
TRBJ2-2 | TRBV5-1 | ASSPGLGFTGELF
TRBJ2-5 | TRBV3-1/TRBV3-2 | ASSPPIVSRTQY
TRBJ2-1 | TRBV6-4 | ASSALSGGGDEQF
TRBJ2-1 | TRBV15 | ATREDYVNEQF
TRBJ2-1 | TRBV5-1 | ASSLWEGSYNEQF
TRBJ2-1 | TRBV11-2 | ASRTGQGRGSEQF
TRBJ1-2 | TRBV5-6 | ASSSDRIYGYT
TRBJ2-7 | TRBV11-3 | ASSPPGGLYEQY
TRBJ2-3 | TRBV3-1/TRBV3-2 | ASSQDYGGRTDTQY
TRBJ2-5 | TRBV7-6 | ASSLGGGDGQETQY
TRBJ1-2 | TRBV14 | ASSQDRTGAYGYT
TRBJ1-1 | TRBV4-3 | ASSQGVAGRTEAF
TRBJ2-1 | TRBV3-1/TRBV3-2 | ASSQDLGAGDSNEQF
TRBJ1-1 | TRBV6-1 | ASSEEGTGANTEAF
TRBJ1-6 | TRBV7-2 | ASSLVAGYNSPLH
TRBJ2-1 | TRBV5-1 | ASSATTDYNEQF
TRBJ1-2 | TRBV7-9 | ASSTGTDETYGYT
TRBJ2-7 | TRBV6-5 | ASSTWTETYEQY
TRBJ2-7 | TRBV19 | ASSTSVLAGDEQY
TRBJ2-3 | TRBV7-6 | ASSLAWARTDTQY
TRBJ1-2 | TRBV7-9 | ASSFVENYGYT
TRBJ2-3 | TRBV10-3 | AISESFKGTDTQY
TRBJ2-7 | TRBV6-5 | ASSYGRPYYEQY
TRBJ1-1 | TRBV6-2/TRBV6-3 | ASTPRRNTEAF
TRBJ1-6 | TRBV6-5 | ASSSARESPLH
TRBJ2-5 | TRBV10-2 | ASSGLGAKTQY
TRBJ2-3 | TRBV9 | ASSVEGAGGTDTQY
TRBJ1-4 | TRBV7-9 | ASSLGSGGEKLF
TRBJ2-7 | TRBV5-5 | ASSVRDRVYEQY
TRBJ1-4 | TRBV5-1 | ASRTGTGNEKLF
TRBJ2-2 | TRBV10-3 | AIRQGVRGTGELF
TRBJ2-5 | TRBV4-3 | ASSLGQGTVETQY
TRBJ2-1 | TRBV4-3 | ASSQEERSYNEQF
TRBJ2-4 | TRBV4-1 | ASSILPILAKNIQY
TRBJ1-2 | TRBV19 | ASSRGRAYGYT
TRBJ1-2 | TRBV14 | ASSHAQGAIGGYT